Below are 4 T cell receptor beta chains sequenced from a single sample in a study of blood T cell repertoires in COVID-19. Data came from immunoSEQ multiplex PCR; TCRdb stores just in-frame clones and leaves some out. This sample carries a few hundred thousand clones, under 90% of them seen once, and the ten largest clones take roughly 2.9%. Sequencing input: PBMCs or T cells enriched from blood (not recorded which). These receptors all come from a woman between 45 and 65 years old who had been exposed to COVID-19.

The CDR3 coding sequence is TGTGCCAGCAGTGCAGGGGGTCTGGAAAAACTGTTTTTT. Its translation is CASSAGGLEKLFF. The V and J genes are TRBV2 and TRBJ1-4; 7 bases map to TRBD1. Germline-derived CDR1 and CDR2 are SNHLY and FYNNEI. The V segment lost 4 bases and the J segment 8 bases; nucleotides outside the gene matches: 4. The CDR3 length is 13 residues.

V gene TRBV29-1 combines with J gene TRBJ2-7; D remains unclear. The CDR3 covers 14 residues. Trimming cost V 5 bases and J 4 bases, with 18 bases left between them. Germline-derived CDR1 and CDR2 are SQVTM and ANQGSEA. The CDR3: CSVLSEEPAYEQYF. The CDR3 nucleotides read TGCAGCGTTCTGTCTGAGGAGCCAGCTTACGAGCAGTACTTC.

The gene calls are TRBV11-3 and TRBJ2-1; D not certain. CDR1 and CDR2 (germline): SGHNT, YENEEA. Deletions cut 0 bases from V and 5 bases from J, with 5 bases between. This CDR3 contains 13 residues. The DNA of the CDR3 is TGTGCCAGCAGCTTAGAACAGAACAATGAGCAGTTCTTC. Protein sequence: CASSLEQNNEQFF.

V is TRBV28 and J is TRBJ2-7, with TRBD1 matching over 8 bases. Germline assignment: CDR1 MDHEN and CDR2 SYDVKM. This CDR3 comprises 16 residues. J gave up 4 bases and V 6 bases, and 14 bases lay outside the gene matches. This CDR3 is CASSQPGGQEKYEQYF. Here the CDR3 DNA reads TGTGCCAGCAGCCAGCCAGGGGGACAGGAAAAATACGAGCAGTACTTC.